The entry below describes one TCR beta chain. Antigen specificity is unknown. TCRdb keeps only in-frame clones here, not all; method: immunoSEQ multiplex PCR. This table holds 35,000 to 45,000 clones, over 65% found once. Deletions cut 3 bases from V and 4 bases from J, with 11 bases between. The germline V gene encodes CDR1 SGHRS and CDR2 YFSETQ. The length of the CDR3 is 14 residues. The sort gate was single viable CD3+CD4+CD8-CD45RO+ cells for memory CD4+ T cells. The sample belongs to a study of memory CD4+ T cells and cytomegalovirus serostatus. Broader study findings: Suggested: most of the CMV-linked TCR signature lies in CD4+ memory cells.

V gene TRBV5-1 combines with J gene TRBJ1-5; tentative D call: TRBD1 (6 bases). This receptor was obtained from an adult in good health and CMV-seronegative. Specimen: memory CD4+ T cells from blood. CDR3 DNA: TGCGCCAGCAGCTCGGAGGGGGATAATCAGCCCCAGCATTTT. Its translation is CASSSEGDNQPQHF.